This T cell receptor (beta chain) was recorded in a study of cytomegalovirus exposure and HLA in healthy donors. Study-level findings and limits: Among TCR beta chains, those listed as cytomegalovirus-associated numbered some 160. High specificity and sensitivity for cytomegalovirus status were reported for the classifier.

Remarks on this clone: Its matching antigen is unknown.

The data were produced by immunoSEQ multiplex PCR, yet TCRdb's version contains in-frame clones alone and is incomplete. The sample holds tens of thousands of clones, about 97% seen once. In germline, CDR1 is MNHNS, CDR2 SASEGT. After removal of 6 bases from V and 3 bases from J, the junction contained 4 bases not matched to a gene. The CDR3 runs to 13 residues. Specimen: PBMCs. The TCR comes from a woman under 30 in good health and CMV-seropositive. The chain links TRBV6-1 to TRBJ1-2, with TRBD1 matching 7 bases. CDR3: CASSPDRDYGYTF. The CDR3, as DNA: TGTGCCAGCAGCCCCGACAGGGACTATGGCTACACCTTC.